Listed below are T cell receptor beta chains from one sample, sequenced in a study of blood T cells in healthy people across ages. TCRdb recomputed calls from the 5' RACE reads with MiXCR, one row per CDR3 protein. This sample yields about a million distinct CDR3 sequences, of which approximately 50% are seen a single time; around a fifth belongs to the top ten. Sequenced: blood. All receptors come from an older woman in good health. Each CDR3 is given with its conserved first and last residue. D genes are given only for firm matches. Size tells how often a clone was seen (once, few, many) or the class of an expanded clone, and some rows leave it out.

TRBD1	TRBV4-1	TRBJ1-2	-	CASSQEGTGVNYGYTF	TGCGCCAGCAGCCAAGAGGGGACAGGGGTCAACTATGGCTACACCTTC
TRBD1	TRBV29-1	TRBJ2-7	-	CSAYPDRGNEQYF	TGCAGCGCATACCCCGACAGGGGAAATGAGCAGTACTTC
-	TRBV4-1	TRBJ1-2	-	CASSPTGGKRGYTF	TGCGCCAGCAGCCCGACCGGGGGAAAACGTGGCTACACCTTC
-	TRBV3-1	TRBJ2-5	-	CASSQKAGLQETQYF	TGTGCCAGCAGCCAAAAGGCCGGGTTACAAGAGACCCAGTACTTC
TRBD1	TRBV5-6	TRBJ2-1	-	CASSLNRGVNEQFF	TGTGCCAGCAGCTTGAACAGGGGGGTCAATGAGCAGTTCTTC
-	TRBV6-2/TRBV6-3	TRBJ1-4	-	CASSYAGPPTNEKLFF	TGTGCCAGCAGTTACGCGGGACCGCCAACTAATGAAAAACTGTTTTTT
-	TRBV20-1	TRBJ2-7	few	CSAVSSSYEQYF	TGCAGTGCTGTCAGCAGCTCCTACGAGCAGTACTTC
TRBD1	TRBV6-5	TRBJ1-2	few	CASRPMDRDNYGYTF	TGTGCTAGCAGACCGATGGACAGGGATAACTATGGCTACACCTTC
TRBD2	TRBV7-8	TRBJ2-1	-	CASSLAGVAGGFYNEQFF	TGTGCCAGCAGCTTAGCCGGGGTAGCGGGGGGGTTTTACAATGAGCAGTTCTTC
-	TRBV7-2	TRBJ2-7	-	CASSLPLVRARDTQYF	TGTGCCAGCAGCTTACCCCTCGTCAGGGCAAGGGATACCCAGTACTTC
-	TRBV12-3/TRBV12-4	TRBJ1-5	-	CASTRARNQPQHF	TGTGCCAGCACCCGGGCCAGAAATCAGCCCCAGCATTTT
TRBD2	TRBV20-1	TRBJ2-3	-	CRINSGRANYTDTQYF	TGCAGGATCAATAGCGGGAGGGCCAATTACACAGATACGCAGTATTTT
-	TRBV20-1	TRBJ1-2	-	CSAPYYYGYTF	TGCAGTGCTCCCTACTACTATGGCTACACCTTC
TRBD2	TRBV12-3/TRBV12-4	TRBJ2-7	-	CASSSRLAGLEQYF	TGTGCCAGCAGTTCTCGACTAGCCGGTCTCGAGCAGTACTTC
-	TRBV3-1	TRBJ2-5	-	CASSPDIGIGKTQYF	TGTGCCAGCAGTCCGGACATAGGTATCGGGAAGACCCAGTACTTC
-	TRBV20-1	TRBJ2-1	-	CSDVRRPEQFF	TGCAGTGACGTCAGGCGGCCTGAGCAGTTCTTC
-	TRBV7-2	TRBJ2-5	-	CASSLGIRETQYF	TGTGCCAGCAGCTTAGGGATTCGAGAGACCCAGTACTTC
-	TRBV6-5	TRBJ2-5	few	CASMRTRGTQETQYF	TGTGCCAGCATGAGGACTAGGGGGACCCAAGAGACCCAGTACTTC
TRBD1	TRBV30	TRBJ2-7	-	CAWSGQATYEQYF	TGTGCCTGGAGCGGACAGGCAACCTACGAGCAGTACTTC
-	TRBV4-1	TRBJ2-1	-	CASRRTLVRYNEQFF	TGCGCCAGCAGACGAACCCTAGTTCGGTACAATGAGCAGTTCTTC
TRBD1	TRBV29-1	TRBJ2-7	-	CSVEEGQLTGQLYEQYF	TGCAGCGTTGAAGAGGGTCAGTTAACGGGACAGCTCTACGAGCAGTACTTC
-	TRBV12-3/TRBV12-4	TRBJ1-1	-	CASSAGHLNTEAFF	TGTGCCAGCAGTGCGGGACACTTGAACACTGAAGCTTTCTTT
-	TRBV28	TRBJ2-1	-	CASSFIGGQNNEQFF	TGTGCCAGCAGTTTTATTGGCGGGCAAAACAATGAGCAGTTCTTC
-	TRBV6-5	TRBJ1-6	-	CASSRNNSPLHF	TGTGCCAGCAGCAGGAATAATTCACCCCTCCACTTT
-	TRBV20-1	TRBJ2-3	-	CSAVTVGGTDTQYF	TGCAGTGCTGTAACCGTAGGAGGGACAGATACGCAGTATTTT
-	TRBV7-9	TRBJ1-2	few	CASTPTSMATYGYTF	TGTGCCAGCACCCCAACCTCCATGGCGACATATGGCTACACCTTC
TRBD2	TRBV20-1	TRBJ2-1	-	CSAGYPSGAYNEQFF	TGCAGTGCCGGATACCCTAGCGGCGCCTACAATGAGCAGTTCTTC
TRBD1	TRBV7-2	TRBJ1-2	-	CASSIALDRAYGYTF	TGTGCCAGCAGCATAGCATTGGACAGGGCCTATGGCTACACCTTC
-	TRBV9	TRBJ2-3	-	CASSVGGLDTDTQYF	TGTGCCAGCAGCGTAGGGGGATTAGACACAGATACGCAGTATTTT
TRBD2	TRBV5-1	TRBJ2-7	-	CASSGTSGQYGEQYF	TGCGCCAGCAGCGGGACTAGCGGACAATACGGCGAGCAGTACTTC
-	TRBV20-1	TRBJ2-7	-	CSAPDNYEQYF	TGCAGTGCCCCGGACAACTACGAGCAGTACTTC
TRBD2	TRBV4-2	TRBJ2-3	-	CASSQELGTSGRGDTQYF	TGTGCCAGCAGCCAAGAATTGGGGACTAGCGGGAGGGGTGATACGCAGTATTTT
-	TRBV7-9	TRBJ2-1	few	CASSLGGAGAYNEQFF	TGTGCCAGCAGCTTAGGTGGAGCAGGAGCCTACAATGAGCAGTTCTTC
-	TRBV29-1	TRBJ2-3	-	CSFGSGLADTQYF	TGCAGCTTCGGGAGCGGACTCGCAGATACGCAGTATTTT
TRBD2	TRBV20-1	TRBJ2-7	few	CSATRVGAGRTYEQYF	TGCAGTGCTACCCGAGTGGGAGCGGGAAGAACCTACGAGCAGTACTTC
TRBD2	TRBV7-2	TRBJ2-3	few	CASSLGAGGALDTQYF	TGTGCCAGCAGCTTAGGAGCGGGGGGGGCCTTAGATACGCAGTATTTT
-	TRBV28	TRBJ2-1	-	CASSLFRALTYNEQFF	TGTGCCAGCAGTTTATTCAGGGCCTTAACCTACAATGAGCAGTTCTTC
-	TRBV5-1	TRBJ2-1	-	CASSLEDWDNEQFF	TGCGCCAGCAGCTTGGAGGACTGGGACAATGAGCAGTTCTTC
-	TRBV6-6	TRBJ1-1	-	CASSYSPLAGTNTEAFF	TGTGCCAGCAGTTACTCGCCCCTGGCGGGGACGAACACCGAAGCTTTCTTT
-	TRBV6-1	TRBJ2-1	-	CASSPRSHNEQFF	TGTGCCAGCAGTCCACGGTCTCACAATGAGCAGTTCTTC
-	TRBV6-6	TRBJ2-7	few	CASNGQTYEQYF	TGTGCCAGCAACGGACAGACCTACGAGCAGTACTTC
-	TRBV27	TRBJ2-2	-	CASSFLPPSNTGELFF	TGTGCCAGCAGTTTCTTGCCCCCTAGCAACACCGGGGAGCTGTTTTTT
TRBD1	TRBV12-3/TRBV12-4	TRBJ2-2	-	CASRTGAPVTGELFF	TGTGCCAGCAGGACAGGGGCGCCGGTCACCGGGGAGCTGTTTTTT
-	TRBV29-1	TRBJ2-2	-	CSVGTQSTGELFF	TGCAGCGTTGGGACCCAGTCCACCGGGGAGCTGTTTTTT
TRBD1	TRBV7-9	TRBJ1-2	-	CASSPTGDVGYTF	TGTGCCAGCAGCCCGACAGGGGATGTTGGCTACACCTTC
-	TRBV15	TRBJ2-7	once	CVTSRVSGQIYEQYF	TGTGTCACCAGCAGGGTCTCGGGACAAATCTACGAGCAGTACTTC
TRBD2	TRBV4-3	TRBJ2-3	-	CASSQDTSATGYTQYF	TGCGCCAGCAGCCAAGATACTAGCGCAACCGGGTATACGCAGTATTTT
-	TRBV29-1	TRBJ2-5	many	CSVGVETQYF	TGCAGCGTTGGAGTAGAGACCCAGTACTTC
-	TRBV5-1	TRBJ2-3	-	CASSSRTPGVDTQYF	TGCGCCAGCAGCTCGCGGACTCCGGGCGTGGATACGCAGTATTTT
TRBD2	TRBV20-1	TRBJ2-5	few	CSASPGGGRETQYF	TGCAGTGCTAGTCCGGGAGGAGGTAGAGAGACCCAGTACTTC
-	TRBV5-1	TRBJ2-3	many	CASSLSVDTQYF	TGTGCCAGCAGCTTATCGGTAGATACGCAGTATTTT
-	TRBV20-1	TRBJ2-1	few	CSARPTGLSYNEQFF	TGCAGTGCTAGACCAACAGGACTCTCCTACAATGAGCAGTTCTTC
TRBD1	TRBV6-6	TRBJ1-4	-	CASSYQGGGTNEKLFF	TGTGCCAGCAGTTACCAGGGGGGAGGGACTAATGAAAAACTGTTTTTT
-	TRBV10-3	TRBJ2-1	-	CAIKGGDEQFF	TGTGCCATCAAGGGGGGTGATGAGCAGTTCTTC
-	TRBV28	TRBJ1-1	-	CASSLRQHTEAFF	TGTGCCAGCAGTTTACGGCAGCACACTGAAGCTTTCTTT